Below, 6 T cell receptor beta chains from the same sample are listed, as sequenced in a study of T cell responses to AZD1222 COVID-19 vaccine. Clones were sequenced by immunoSEQ multiplex PCR, and TCRdb holds only the in-frame ones, with some missing. The profile shows some 86,000 clones, about 91% of them singletons. Sequencing used peripheral blood, obtained on day 0 of AZD1222 vaccination. The receptor source for this set is an adult in good health.

CDR3 in DNA: TGCGCCAGCAGCTTGGCCCCTGGAGGCTACGAGCAGTACTTC. This gives the protein CASSLAPGGYEQYF. The chain has TRBV5-1 and TRBJ2-7, with D perhaps matching TRBD2 (5 bases). Germline V gives CDR1 SGHRS, CDR2 YFSETQ. The CDR3 extends over 14 amino acids. V lost 0 bases and J 3 bases, leaving 10 bases between the germline ends.

This clone occurred a few times. The J gene is TRBJ2-7, the V gene TRBV6-5; 12 bases fit TRBD2. The germline gives CDR1 MNHEY, CDR2 SVGAGI. This CDR3 comprises 15 residues. V lost 6 bases, J lost 3 bases, and 6 bases stayed unmatched. The DNA of the CDR3 is TGTGCCAGCAGCGGACTAGCGGGATTTCTCTACGAGCAGTACTTC. Residues: CASSGLAGFLYEQYF.

This rearrangement joins TRBV30 to TRBJ2-7; D ambiguous. The CDR3 is made up of 13 amino acids. The V end was cut by 4 bases, the J end by 7 bases, with 17 bases between. CDR1 and CDR2 (germline): GTSNPN, SVGIG (reference sequence). In DNA, the CDR3 is TGTGCCTGGATTCCACCCCACCTGGGAGAGCAGTACTTC. Translating it yields CAWIPPHLGEQYF.

V is TRBV27 and J is TRBJ2-7; D not resolved. CDR1 and CDR2 from the germline V gene are MNHEY and SMNVEV (reference sequence). V was trimmed by 6 bases and J by 2 bases, leaving 2 bases between them. This CDR3 has 10 residues. The CDR3 here is CASSPYEQYF. As DNA, the CDR3 is TGTGCCAGCAGCCCCTACGAGCAGTACTTC.

With regard to this clone: This sample also contains other DNA sequences that code for the same CDR3. This chain links TRBV4-2 with TRBJ1-2; D possibly corresponds to TRBD1 (6 bases). V was cut by 1 base and J by 3 bases, with 9 bases left in between. The CDR3 has 14 residues. Germline V gene lookup returns CDR1 LGHNA and CDR2 YNFKEQ. CDR3 DNA: TGTGCCAGCAGCCAAGTACAGGGAGACTATGGCTACACCTTC. Amino acids: CASSQVQGDYGYTF.

V and J are TRBV10-2 and TRBJ2-1; 7 positions match TRBD2. Germline V gene data show CDR1 as WSHSY and CDR2 as SAAADI. The CDR3 covers 15 residues. V was clipped by 3 bases and J by 6 bases; unmatched bases: 8. The CDR3 sequence is CASSDGRGRVNEQFF. CDR3 in DNA: TGCGCCAGCAGTGATGGTCGAGGGAGGGTCAATGAGCAGTTCTTC.